The 12 T cell receptor beta chains reported below all come from one sample, sequenced in a study of blood T cell repertoires in COVID-19. Method: immunoSEQ multiplex PCR; TCRdb's copy keeps in-frame clones and lacks some. Of 280,000 or so clones in the sample, approximately 89% are singletons; the top ten hold 5.5% to 7%. The specimen sequenced was peripheral blood. Receptors originate from a woman in her 30s who had recovered from COVID-19.

This chain links TRBV28 with TRBJ2-3, with TRBD2 identical over 8 bases. Germline V gene data show CDR1 as MDHEN and CDR2 as SYDVKM. V lost 4 bases, J lost 3 bases, and 18 bases stayed unmatched. CDR3 size: 19 residues. The CDR3 nucleotides are TGTGCCAGCAGTTCCCCCCGGGGGGGCTCACTTTTATCTACAGATACGCAGTATTTT. It yields the protein CASSSPRGGSLLSTDTQYF.

The rearrangement uses TRBV30 and TRBJ1-3; D is possibly TRBD1 (5 bases). The CDR3 consists of 15 residues. V was clipped by 2 bases and J by 2 bases, with 13 bases between them. Germline assignment: CDR1 GTSNPN and CDR2 SVGIG (reference sequence). CDR3 sequence: CAWSRGFGPGNTIYF. Written as DNA, the CDR3 is TGTGCCTGGAGTCGGGGGTTCGGGCCTGGAAACACCATATATTTT.

J is TRBJ2-3 and V is TRBV3-1 (or the pseudogene TRBV3-2); 8 nucleotides align to TRBD1. The germline V gene encodes CDR1 LGHDT and CDR2 YNNKEL (reference sequence). V gave up 4 bases and J gave up 2 bases; unmatched junction bases: 5. This CDR3 is built from 15 residues. CDR3: CASSRWTGTTDTQYF. In DNA, the CDR3 is TGTGCCAGCAGCCGATGGACAGGGACCACAGATACGCAGTATTTT.

The chain is built from TRBV7-2 and TRBJ2-3; D call uncertain. The V and J ends lost 2 bases and 7 bases respectively, with 7 bases between them. This CDR3 is 12 amino acids long. Germline V lookup: CDR1 SGHTA, CDR2 FQGNSA. This CDR3 is CASSLNTNTQYF. The CDR3 nucleotides read TGTGCCAGCAGCTTAAATACAAATACGCAGTATTTT.

V usage is TRBV7-2 and J usage is TRBJ2-1; TRBD1 matches 8 bases. Trimming at V came to 5 bases and at J to 4 bases, leaving 7 bases not matched to a gene. Germline-derived CDR1 and CDR2 are SGHTA and FQGNSA. There are 15 residues in the CDR3. The CDR3 sequence: CASSRWTGTYNEQFF. Written as DNA, the CDR3 is TGTGCCAGCAGCCGGTGGACAGGGACTTACAATGAGCAGTTCTTC.

The chain employs TRBV2 and TRBJ2-3; TRBD2 matches 12 bases. The CDR3 runs 17 residues. Trimming at V came to 3 bases and at J to 0 bases, leaving 4 bases not matched to a gene. Germline CDR1 reads SNHLY; CDR2 reads FYNNEI. CDR3 in DNA: TGTGCCAGCAGTGATGCTAGCGGGGGGGCAAGCACAGATACGCAGTATTTT. Encoded protein: CASSDASGGASTDTQYF.

The chain carries TRBV24-1 and TRBJ2-5; 9 nucleotides agree with TRBD2. With V trimmed by 3 bases and J by 5 bases, 3 bases remained unmatched. The CDR3 contains 14 residues. Germline assignment: CDR1 KGHDR and CDR2 SFDVKD. The CDR3 sequence: CATSDTGTSETQYF. The CDR3 bases are TGTGCCACCAGTGATACCGGGACTAGCGAGACCCAGTACTTC.

The genes are TRBV11-2 and TRBJ1-6, with TRBD1 matching 7 bases. After removal of 5 bases from V and 9 bases from J, the junction contained 13 bases not matched to a gene. Germline-derived CDR1 and CDR2 are SGHAT and FQNNGV. This CDR3 has 16 residues. The DNA for the CDR3 is TGTGCCAGCAGCCCCCGGGGCAGGGGGGTCGGTTCACCCCTCCACTTT. Translated: CASSPRGRGVGSPLHF. Full variable domain (rest looked up from reference TRBV11-2 and TRBJ1-6): EAGVAQSPRYKIIEKRQSVAFWCNPISGHATLYWYQQILGQGPKLLIQFQNNGVVDDSQLPKDRFSAERLKGVDSTLKIQPAKLEDSAVYLCASSPRGRGVGSPLHFGNGTRLTVT.

The sample holds many counts of this clone. The rearrangement links TRBV4-2 to TRBJ1-2; D gene unclear. The V gene lost 4 bases and the J gene lost 6 bases, with 9 bases spanning the gap. The CDR3 has 12 residues. Germline loops: CDR1 LGHNA, CDR2 YNFKEQ. In DNA, the CDR3 is TGTGCCAGCAGCCGGGAGCTGCATGGCTACACCTTC. Its translation is CASSRELHGYTF.

The chain couples TRBV19 to TRBJ2-3; 10 nucleotides line up with TRBD2. Germline lookup yields CDR1 LNHDA and CDR2 SQIVND (reference sequence). The CDR3 is made up of 15 amino acids. V lost 3 bases to trimming and J lost 3 bases; unmatched junction nucleotides: 3. The CDR3 bases are TGTGCCAGTAGTATCCAGCGGGGGGGAACAGATACGCAGTATTTT. Translation gives CASSIQRGGTDTQYF.

The genes are TRBV28 and TRBJ2-7; TRBD2 matches at 10 bases. CDR1 and CDR2 from the germline V gene are MDHEN and SYDVKM. The CDR3 contains 14 residues. V lost 4 bases and J lost 7; bases outside the gene matches: 7. Here the CDR3 reads CASSSPSGGTEQYF. The CDR3 bases are TGTGCCAGCAGTTCCCCTAGCGGGGGAACTGAGCAGTACTTC.

The CDR3 nucleotides read TGCGCCAGCAGCTTGGCGCAGGGGGTGGCCGGGGAGCTGTTTTTT. Encoded protein: CASSLAQGVAGELFF. V and J are TRBV5-1 and TRBJ2-2; 7 bases align to TRBD1. Germline lookup yields CDR1 SGHRS and CDR2 YFSETQ. J gave up 6 bases and V 0 bases, and 5 bases lay outside the gene matches. The CDR3 spans 15 residues.